These 16 T cell receptor beta chains share one sample of origin, sequenced in a study of shared clonotypes between healthy human individuals. The naive CD8 population came from CD45RO-negative cells selected for CCR7, without terminally differentiated effector memory CD45RA+ cells. Clones were sequenced by immunoSEQ multiplex PCR, and TCRdb holds only the in-frame ones, with some missing. Among about 2.1 million clones listed, about 94% were seen once. Sequencing was carried out using naive CD8+ T cells from PBMCs. These receptors originate from a man younger than 35 in good health. Some clones in this sample may be carry-over from other donors' samples.

The genes are TRBV4-1 and TRBJ1-5; D is perhaps TRBD1 (6 bases). Trimming cost V 4 bases and J 0 bases, with 13 bases left between them. From germline, CDR1 is MGHRA and CDR2 YSYEKL. This CDR3 is 16 amino acids long. The CDR3 is CASSREDSSSNQPQHF. As DNA, the CDR3 is TGCGCCAGCAGCCGAGAGGACAGCTCTAGCAATCAGCCCCAGCATTTT.

The chain links TRBV21-1 to TRBJ1-3; the D segment call TRBD1 is taken from the table without a DNA check. TRBV21-1 is a known pseudogene. This CDR3 is built from 16 residues. CDR3 residues: CASSTWTGVFGNTIYF. CDR3 bases: TGTGCCAGCAGCACCTGGACAGGGGTTTTCGGAAACACCATATATTTT.

The rearrangement links TRBV19 to TRBJ2-3, with a weak D call TRBD1 (6 bases). The CDR3 contains 15 residues. Germline CDR1 reads LNHDA; CDR2 reads SQIVND (reference sequence). Trimming took off 3 bases at V and 3 bases at J, with 13 bases between the two ends. CDR3 bases: TGTGCCAGTAGTATTCTCAAGGGGGAGACAGATACGCAGTATTTT. Amino acids: CASSILKGETDTQYF.

The V and J genes are TRBV7-9 and TRBJ2-7; no clear D gene. Germline V gives CDR1 SEHNR, CDR2 FQNEAQ (reference sequence). V shed 1 base and J shed 6 bases, with 7 bases lying between them. This CDR3 region has 12 residues. The CDR3 sequence: CASSLVGVEQYF. The CDR3 region has the DNA TGTGCCAGCAGCTTAGTTGGGGTCGAGCAGTACTTC.

The gene calls are TRBV10-2 and TRBJ2-7, with 9 bases identical to TRBD2. The CDR3 is 16 residues long. The germline CDR1 and CDR2 sequences are WSHSY and SAAADI. V trimming: 3 bases; J trimming: 0 bases; junction bases outside the gene matches: 6. This CDR3 reads CASSDASGTPSYEQYF. CDR3 coding DNA: TGCGCCAGCAGTGACGCTAGCGGGACACCCTCCTACGAGCAGTACTTC.

The chain recombines TRBV28 with TRBJ1-1; possibly TRBD1 for D (6 bases). Germline V gene lookup returns CDR1 MDHEN and CDR2 SYDVKM. V lost 3 bases and J 5 bases, leaving 13 bases between the germline ends. There are 14 residues in the CDR3. The CDR3: CASSLAGEGTEAFF. DNA for the CDR3: TGTGCCAGCAGTTTGGCAGGGGAAGGGACTGAAGCTTTCTTT. Filled out from reference TRBV28 and TRBJ1-1, the complete variable domain reads DVKVTQSSRYLVKRTGEKVFLECVQDMDHENMFWYRQDPGLGLRLIYFSYDVKMKEKGDIPEGYSVSREKKERFSLILESASTNQTSMYLCASSLAGEGTEAFFGQGTRLTVV.

A remark on this clone: In the same sample, other DNA sequences code for this CDR3. This chain joins TRBV6-1 and TRBJ2-7; a weak D match, TRBD1 (6 bases). V dropped 3 bases and J dropped 4 bases, with 7 bases sitting between them. CDR3 length equals 12 residues. The V gene's germline CDR1 is MNHNS and CDR2 SASEGT. The chain's CDR3 is CASSDRGYEQYF. In DNA, the CDR3 is TGTGCCAGCAGTGACAGGGGTTACGAGCAGTACTTC.

This clone is a singleton in its sample. This chain uses TRBV12-2 with TRBJ1-2. TRBV12-2 is a pseudogene locus. This CDR3 comprises 15 residues. CDR3 nucleotides: TGTGCAAGTCGCGCCAGGATCCTAGCTAACTATGGCTACACCTTC. Protein sequence: CASRARILANYGYTF.

V gene TRBV2 combines with J gene TRBJ1-2; no reliable D call. The CDR3 extends over 13 amino acids. Trimming removed 6 bases at V and 0 bases at J, with 8 bases between. Germline CDR1 reads SNHLY; CDR2 reads FYNNEI. CDR3 coding DNA: TGTGCCAGCAGCGGCCGACCTAACTATGGCTACACCTTC. Its translation is CASSGRPNYGYTF.

This clone is a singleton in its sample. This chain joins TRBV2 and TRBJ1-4; TRBD1 might be the D (5 bases). Germline lookup yields CDR1 SNHLY and CDR2 FYNNEI. This CDR3 is built from 17 residues. The V end lost 7 bases, the J end lost 8 bases, and 26 bases lay between the germline ends. The CDR3 region has the DNA TGTGCCAGCATAGGTGGTAATGTCGGCAGGGAGAGAGAAAAACTGTTTTTT. Encoded protein: CASIGGNVGREREKLFF.

The chain has TRBV28 and TRBJ2-2; D is unclear. V was trimmed by 3 bases and J by 5 bases, leaving 7 bases between them. Germline CDR1 is MDHEN and CDR2 is SYDVKM. The CDR3 length is 13 residues. As DNA, the CDR3 is TGTGCCAGCAGTTTCGTCGGGACCGGGGAGCTGTTTTTT. Translation gives CASSFVGTGELFF.

A note on this clone: Other DNA sequences in this specimen translate into the identical CDR3. The chain uses TRBV19 and TRBJ2-7; D not certain. CDR3 size: 13 residues. Per germline, CDR1 LNHDA and CDR2 SQIVND (reference sequence). The V end lost 3 bases, the J end lost 1 base, and 7 bases lay between the germline ends. The CDR3 coding sequence is TGTGCCAGTAGTATTGGAGAGTCCTACGAGCAGTACTTC. Protein product: CASSIGESYEQYF. Looking up the rest from reference TRBV19 and TRBJ2-7 gives the full variable domain: DGGITQSPKYLFRKEGQNVTLSCEQNLNHDAMYWYRQDPGQGLRLIYYSQIVNDFQKGDIAEGYSVSREKKESFPLTVTSAQKNPTAFYLCASSIGESYEQYFGPGTRLTVT.

In its sample, this clone was seen once. This sequence joins TRBV13 and TRBJ2-5; D is possibly TRBD1 (6 bases). This CDR3 comprises 16 residues. The ends were cut back, 5 bases at V and 5 bases at J, with 21 bases in the middle. In germline, CDR1 is PRHDT, CDR2 FYEKMQ (reference sequence). The CDR3 nucleotides read TGTGCCAGCAGCCCCCCAACAGGGAGCCGTGGGGAGACCCAGTACTTC. It yields the protein CASSPPTGSRGETQYF. Filled out from reference TRBV13 and TRBJ2-5, the complete variable domain reads AAGVIQSPRHLIKEKRETATLKCYPIPRHDTVYWYQQGPGQDPQFLISFYEKMQSDKGSIPDRFSAQQFSDYHSELNMSSLELGDSALYFCASSPPTGSRGETQYFGPGTRLLVL.

This chain joins TRBV6-5 and TRBJ2-7, with TRBD1 matching 8 bases. The CDR3 is 15 amino acids. With V trimmed by 5 bases and J by 3 bases, 9 bases remained unmatched. Per germline, CDR1 MNHEY and CDR2 SVGAGI. In nucleotides, the CDR3 is TGTGCCAGCAGTGGTTGGGGACAGGACTACTACGAGCAGTACTTC. Its translation is CASSGWGQDYYEQYF.

In this sample, this clone turned up once. J is TRBJ2-1 and V is TRBV7-8; 12 bases agree with TRBD2. Germline loops: CDR1 SGHVS, CDR2 FQNEAQ. The junction had 11 bases not matched to a gene; V was cut back by 1 base and J by 4 bases. The CDR3 is 19 amino acids. The CDR3 sequence: CASSLGLAGANMIYNEQFF. Here the CDR3 DNA reads TGTGCCAGCAGCTTAGGACTAGCGGGGGCCAATATGATATACAATGAGCAGTTCTTC.

V is TRBV28 and J is TRBJ2-1; a possible D gene is TRBD1 (5 bases). Germline V gene sequence: CDR1 MDHEN, CDR2 SYDVKM. Trimming stripped 7 bases from V and 2 bases from J, with 30 bases between. The CDR3 totals 20 residues. DNA for the CDR3: TGTGCCAGCATCAAACCCGACAGATACCTTGTTCGCACGGCCTACAATGAGCAGTTCTTC. Translating gives CASIKPDRYLVRTAYNEQFF.